This is a list of T cell receptor beta chains from one sample in a study of blood T cell repertoires in COVID-19. Using immunoSEQ multiplex PCR, the repertoire was profiled, and TCRdb retains in-frame clones only, with some absent. The sample has some 210,000 clones, around 90% seen once; the top ten hold 6.5%. The sample was peripheral blood. These receptors all stem from a man between 60 and 75 years old who had recovered from COVID-19. CDR3s include the opening cysteine and the closing phenylalanine or tryptophan. Fields, in order: clone size, V gene, J gene, D gene, CDR3 protein, CDR3 DNA. A D gene is named only where the DNA matches it firmly. Not every row has a clone size; where given, it reads once, few, many or a size class.

.	TRBV28	TRBJ1-5	TRBD1	CASSSVEQGDQPQHF	TGTGCCAGCAGTTCCGTGGAACAGGGGGATCAGCCCCAGCATTTT
.	TRBV5-1	TRBJ2-3	TRBD2	CASTPFSGSTDTQYF	TGCGCCAGCACCCCTTTTAGCGGGAGCACAGATACGCAGTATTTT
.	TRBV28	TRBJ1-2	.	CASSLVGAHYGYTF	TGTGCCAGCAGTTTAGTGGGGGCGCATTATGGCTACACCTTC
.	TRBV3-1/TRBV3-2	TRBJ2-3	TRBD2	CASSQGLAGLSSTDTQYF	TGTGCCAGCAGCCAAGGACTAGCGGGTCTCTCTAGCACAGATACGCAGTATTTT
.	TRBV11-2	TRBJ1-2	TRBD1	CASSKGQDNYGYTF	TGTGCCAGCAGCAAAGGACAGGATAACTATGGCTACACCTTC
.	TRBV7-2	TRBJ1-5	.	CASSLAGRVEQPQHF	TGTGCCAGCAGCTTAGCAGGCAGGGTGGAACAGCCCCAGCATTTT
.	TRBV27	TRBJ2-7	TRBD2	CASSQLAGRSYEQYF	TGTGCCAGCAGTCAACTAGCGGGCCGCTCCTACGAGCAGTACTTC
.	TRBV4-3	TRBJ2-6	.	CASSQASGSGANVLTF	TGCGCCAGCAGCCAAGCCTCCGGCTCTGGGGCCAACGTCCTGACTTTC
.	TRBV6-2/TRBV6-3	TRBJ2-7	TRBD2	CASSYGTSGSYEQYF	TGTGCCAGCAGTTACGGGACTAGCGGCTCCTACGAGCAGTACTTC
.	TRBV6-5	TRBJ1-1	TRBD1	CASSQDRGWATEAFF	TGTGCCAGCAGCCAGGACAGGGGGTGGGCCACTGAAGCTTTCTTT
.	TRBV19	TRBJ2-5	TRBD2	CASSSLAGVFQETQYF	TGTGCCAGTAGTAGCCTAGCGGGAGTGTTCCAAGAGACCCAGTACTTC
.	TRBV5-1	TRBJ1-1	.	CASTLDTNTEAFF	TGCGCCAGCACCCTGGACACAAACACTGAAGCTTTCTTT
.	TRBV6-5	TRBJ2-1	TRBD1	CASSYGRGTGKFF	TGTGCCAGCAGTTACGGTCGGGGGACAGGAAAGTTCTTC
.	TRBV19	TRBJ1-2	.	CASSIAQAPRYGYTF	TGTGCCAGTAGTATAGCCCAAGCCCCTCGCTATGGCTACACCTTC
few	TRBV28	TRBJ1-4	TRBD1	CASSSYRGGNEKLFF	TGTGCCAGCAGTTCATACAGGGGTGGGAATGAAAAACTGTTTTTT
.	TRBV28	TRBJ2-2	TRBD2	CASRLQRWGGNTGELFF	TGTGCCAGCAGGCTCCAGCGTTGGGGGGGGAACACCGGGGAGCTGTTTTTT
.	TRBV4-1	TRBJ2-5	.	CASSHWGLRETQYF	TGCGCCAGCAGCCATTGGGGCCTGCGGGAGACCCAGTACTTC
.	TRBV7-9	TRBJ2-1	.	CASSPTGTYSYNEQFF	TGTGCCAGCAGCCCAACAGGGACCTACTCCTACAATGAGCAGTTCTTC
.	TRBV9	TRBJ1-1	.	CASSVVTAANTEAFF	TGTGCCAGCAGCGTAGTAACAGCCGCGAACACTGAAGCTTTCTTT
.	TRBV5-1	TRBJ2-1	TRBD1	CASSSWDRGSSYNEQFF	TGCGCCAGCAGCTCTTGGGACAGGGGAAGCTCCTACAATGAGCAGTTCTTC
.	TRBV6-1	TRBJ2-1	TRBD2	CASSEKSRVAGEQFF	TGTGCCAGCAGTGAAAAGTCTCGGGTAGCGGGGGAGCAGTTCTTC
.	TRBV29-1	TRBJ2-1	TRBD2	CSAGLAGGGQFF	TGCAGCGCTGGACTAGCGGGAGGGGGACAGTTCTTC
.	TRBV15	TRBJ2-4	.	CATSRGKGRIAKNIQYF	TGTGCCACCAGCAGAGGGAAAGGGAGAATAGCCAAAAACATTCAGTACTTC
.	TRBV10-3	TRBJ2-7	.	CAIQGQSYEQYF	TGTGCCATCCAAGGACAGTCCTACGAGCAGTACTTC
.	TRBV7-3	TRBJ2-1	TRBD2	CASSSSGRGGTYNEQFF	TGTGCCAGCAGCTCCAGCGGGAGGGGGGGAACCTACAATGAGCAGTTCTTC
.	TRBV27	TRBJ2-3	TRBD2	CASKRERWSTDTQYF	TGTGCCAGTAAGCGGGAGAGATGGAGCACAGATACGCAGTATTTT
.	TRBV7-3	TRBJ2-1	TRBD1	CASSSDRASYNEQFF	TGTGCCAGCAGCTCGGACAGGGCATCCTACAATGAGCAGTTCTTC
.	TRBV27	TRBJ2-5	TRBD1	CASKDRATQYF	TGTGCCAGCAAAGACAGGGCGACCCAGTACTTC
.	TRBV5-6	TRBJ1-2	TRBD1	CASSMTGLGYGYTF	TGTGCCAGCAGCATGACAGGGTTGGGTTATGGCTACACCTTC
.	TRBV7-9	TRBJ2-5	TRBD1	CASSFGTGRETQYF	TGTGCCAGCAGCTTCGGGACAGGGCGGGAGACCCAGTACTTC
.	TRBV30	TRBJ1-4	TRBD1	CAWGQGPTGNEKLFF	TGTGCCTGGGGACAGGGGCCTACGGGTAATGAAAAACTGTTTTTT
.	TRBV7-2	TRBJ2-5	.	CASSLYGEVGETQYF	TGTGCCAGCAGCTTATACGGGGAAGTGGGAGAGACCCAGTACTTC
.	TRBV9	TRBJ2-7	.	CASSVRVQDGEQYF	TGTGCCAGCAGCGTCCGGGTACAGGACGGCGAGCAGTACTTC
.	TRBV30	TRBJ1-2	TRBD1	CAWSVGTGEGYTF	TGTGCCTGGAGTGTAGGGACAGGGGAAGGCTACACCTTC
.	TRBV5-1	TRBJ2-3	TRBD2	CASSPGLAVRQTDTQYF	TGCGCCAGCAGCCCGGGCCTAGCGGTCAGGCAGACAGATACGCAGTATTTT
.	TRBV10-2	TRBJ1-1	.	CASCVGGGGGTEAFF	TGCGCCAGCTGTGTGGGGGGGGGTGGAGGGACTGAAGCTTTCTTT
.	TRBV7-9	TRBJ1-4	TRBD1	CASSLFLGQRNEKLFF	TGTGCCAGCAGCTTATTTCTGGGACAGCGTAATGAAAAACTGTTTTTT
.	TRBV19	TRBJ2-3	TRBD2	CASSRTSGRRELTDTQYF	TGTGCCAGCTCGCGGACTAGCGGGAGGAGGGAGCTCACAGATACGCAGTATTTT
.	TRBV3-1/TRBV3-2	TRBJ1-5	.	CASSKTGSNQPQHF	TGTGCCAGCAGCAAGACAGGTAGCAATCAGCCCCAGCATTTT